The 10 T cell receptor beta chains below come from one sample, sequenced in a study of blood T cell repertoires in COVID-19 (dated by TCRdb to 2018 to 2020). Library creation used the immunoSEQ multiplex PCR assay. The source is immuneACCESS, and TCRdb retained only in-frame sequences with V and J called. Part of the clones is not carried over; for the studies checked, unresolved V genes explain less than half of this, and the remainder is unexplained. In all, the sample holds 150,000 or so clones, and approximately 84% of those were seen once. Over 7% of the sample rests with the top ten. Material for sequencing was PBMCs or T cells enriched from blood (not recorded which). The receptors come from a woman between 50 and 59 years old who had recovered from COVID-19.

The V and J genes are TRBV19 and TRBJ2-6; possibly TRBD2 for D (5 bases). Germline assignment: CDR1 LNHDA and CDR2 SQIVND (reference sequence). The CDR3 contains 15 residues. The V end was cut by 5 bases, the J end by 3 bases, with 11 bases between. Written as DNA, the CDR3 is TGTGCCAGTAGTCACCGAGGGTTTGGGGCCAACGTCCTGACTTTC. It specifies CASSHRGFGANVLTF.

V usage is TRBV30 and J usage is TRBJ2-2; the match to TRBD2 covers 8 bases. V trimming: 4 bases; J trimming: 4 bases; junction bases outside the gene matches: 5. CDR3 length: 14 amino acids. Germline V CDR1 and CDR2: GTSNPN, SVGIG (reference sequence). CDR3 residues: CAWKASGSTGELFF. CDR3 nucleotide sequence: TGTGCCTGGAAGGCTAGCGGGTCCACCGGGGAGCTGTTTTTT.

The V gene is TRBV5-1, the J gene TRBJ1-1; 7 nucleotides match TRBD1. The trim removed 4 bases at V and 4 bases at J, leaving 7 bases unmatched. CDR1 and CDR2 from the germline V gene are SGHRS and YFSETQ. This CDR3 is built from 14 residues. The DNA for the CDR3 is TGCGCCAGCAGCCGTACAGGGGCGGGCACTGAAGCTTTCTTT. Protein: CASSRTGAGTEAFF.

This sequence joins TRBV15 and TRBJ1-2, with D maybe TRBD1 (6 bases). This CDR3 is built from 13 residues. The germline V and J ends were trimmed by 5 bases and 6 bases, with 13 bases remaining between them. Germline V lookup: CDR1 LNHNV, CDR2 YYDKDF (reference sequence). The CDR3 nucleotides are TGTGCCACCAGCGCGACAGGAGAAGATGGCTACACCTTC. The encoded protein is CATSATGEDGYTF. Complete variable domain (other parts from reference TRBV15 and TRBJ1-2): DAMVIQNPRYQVTQFGKPVTLSCSQTLNHNVMYWYQQKSSQAPKLLFHYYDKDFNNEADTPDNFQSRRPNTSFCFLDIRSPGLGDTAMYLCATSATGEDGYTFGSGTRLTVV.

J is TRBJ2-7 and V is TRBV12-5, with 8 bases identical to TRBD1. CDR1 and CDR2 from the germline V gene are LGHNT and FRNRAP. The V gene end was trimmed by 1 base and the J gene end by 3 bases; junction bases not matched to a gene: 17. The length of the CDR3 is 19 residues. The CDR3 nucleotides read TGTGCTAGTGGTTTGGCCGGCACAACTCGACAGGGGACCAACTACGAGCAGTACTTC. It codes for CASGLAGTTRQGTNYEQYF.

This chain joins TRBV28 and TRBJ2-7; 7 positions agree with TRBD1. The CDR3 consists of 14 residues. J gave up 6 bases and V 5 bases, and 10 bases lay outside the gene matches. CDR1 is MDHEN and CDR2 is SYDVKM in the germline V gene. CDR3 in amino acids: CASSIPTGPSEQYF. DNA for the CDR3: TGTGCCAGCAGTATACCGACAGGGCCGAGCGAGCAGTACTTC.

This chain joins TRBV28 and TRBJ2-1; D is unclear. The germline gives CDR1 MDHEN, CDR2 SYDVKM. The V end lost 5 bases, the J end lost 3 bases, and 17 bases lay between the germline ends. The CDR3 is 16 residues long. This CDR3 reads CASSPPFGLVYNEQFF. The CDR3 coding sequence is TGTGCCAGCAGTCCACCCTTTGGGCTGGTCTACAATGAGCAGTTCTTC.

V and J are TRBV5-6 and TRBJ1-5; D is uncertain. CDR1 and CDR2 (germline): SGHDT, YYEEEE. The CDR3 length is 15 residues. Trimming removed 0 bases at V and 0 bases at J, with 7 bases between. CDR3 loop: CASSLGGYSNQPQHF. Here the CDR3 DNA reads TGTGCCAGCAGCTTGGGAGGGTATAGCAATCAGCCCCAGCATTTT.

The V and J genes are TRBV12-5 and TRBJ1-5, with 8 bases matching TRBD1. The CDR3 has 15 residues. Germline CDR1 LGHNT, CDR2 FRNRAP. The J segment lost 6 bases and the V segment lost 7 bases, leaving 11 bases of the junction unmatched. CDR3: CASAQTGVGSQPQHF. The CDR3 DNA sequence: TGTGCTAGTGCCCAGACAGGGGTAGGAAGTCAGCCCCAGCATTTT.

This clone was seen only once. The rearrangement uses TRBV4-2 and TRBJ1-1, with D possibly TRBD1 on 5 matching bases. Germline-derived CDR1 and CDR2 are LGHNA and YNFKEQ. This CDR3 is 13 amino acids long. V shed 4 bases and J shed 7 bases, with 13 bases lying between them. In DNA, the CDR3 is TGTGCCAGCAGCCTTCTTGGCGGGGGTGAAGCTTTCTTT. Its protein is CASSLLGGGEAFF.